A selection of T cell receptor beta chains follows, all from one sample in a study of response to subunit inactivated influenza vaccine. A single record per CDR3 protein comes from TCRdb applying MiXCR to the RT-PCR reads. The sample has about 780,000 distinct CDR3 sequences, under 20% seen once. Here the sequenced sample was PBMCs from blood, taken 5 days after vaccination. The receptors come from a man aged 45-65 years who received an inactivated influenza vaccine. Each CDR3 is given with its conserved first and last residue. D genes are given only for firm matches. Clone size is shown for a subset of rows, as once, few, many or a class of expanded clone.

TRBJ2-7 TRBV20-1 . . CSARDQGRKDEQYF TGCAGTGCTAGAGATCAGGGTCGGAAGGACGAGCAGTACTTC
TRBJ2-3 TRBV6-2/TRBV6-3 TRBD2 . CASSYPGTTYDTQYF TGTGCCAGCAGTTACCCAGGGACTACCTATGATACGCAGTATTTT
TRBJ2-4 TRBV5-1 TRBD1 many CASATGQAKNIQYF TGCGCCAGCGCTACGGGACAGGCCAAAAACATTCAGTACTTC
TRBJ2-1 TRBV12-3/TRBV12-4 TRBD1 many CASRRIQGAEQFF TGTGCCAGCAGAAGAATACAGGGGGCTGAGCAGTTCTTC
TRBJ2-1 TRBV9 TRBD2 . CASSVGAGVSHNEQFF TGTGCCAGCAGCGTAGGTGCGGGAGTTTCCCACAATGAGCAGTTCTTC
TRBJ2-5 TRBV7-3 . . CASSPTAQRRETQYF TGTGCCAGCAGCCCCACGGCCCAGAGGAGGGAGACCCAGTACTTC
TRBJ2-3 TRBV7-2 TRBD2 few CASSVTSRSTDTQYF TGTGCCAGCAGCGTGACTAGCCGGAGCACAGATACGCAGTATTTT
TRBJ2-7 TRBV20-1 TRBD1 few CSAATGTGANEQYF TGCAGTGCTGCTACCGGGACAGGGGCAAACGAGCAGTACTTC
TRBJ1-1 TRBV3-1 . few CASSQAGGPEYTEAFF TGTGCCAGCAGCCAAGCTGGGGGTCCGGAGTACACTGAAGCTTTCTTT
TRBJ2-5 TRBV7-9 . . CASSPPRKTQYF TGTGCCAGCAGCCCGCCCCGAAAGACCCAGTACTTC
TRBJ2-7 TRBV5-1 . many CASSFTRDTSYEQYF TGCGCCAGCAGCTTTACCAGGGACACCTCCTACGAGCAGTACTTC
TRBJ1-1 TRBV7-2 TRBD1 few CASSLGPGGTEAFF TGTGCCAGCAGCTTAGGTCCAGGGGGGACTGAAGCTTTCTTT
TRBJ2-1 TRBV5-1 TRBD1 . CASSSTGPQFF TGCGCCAGCAGCTCGACAGGGCCCCAGTTCTTC
TRBJ2-3 TRBV20-1 . . CSAQQALTDTQYF TGCAGTGCACAGCAGGCCCTCACAGATACGCAGTATTTT
TRBJ2-3 TRBV7-2 . many CASSFRSHTDTQYF TGTGCCAGCAGCTTCCGGTCTCACACAGATACGCAGTATTTT
TRBJ1-4 TRBV20-1 . . CSARDVRATREVYEKLFF TGCAGTGCTAGAGATGTGCGCGCCACTAGGGAGGTTTATGAAAAACTGTTTTTT
TRBJ1-1 TRBV5-1 . . CASSSQDMSVDEAFF TGCGCCAGCAGCTCCCAGGATATGAGTGTGGATGAGGCTTTCTTT
TRBJ2-7 TRBV20-1 . . CSARDVEQYF TGCAGTGCTAGAGACGTCGAGCAGTACTTC
TRBJ2-7 TRBV12-3/TRBV12-4 . . CASSLEGSPYEQYF TGTGCCAGCAGTTTAGAGGGCAGTCCCTACGAGCAGTACTTC
TRBJ2-1 TRBV7-3 TRBD2 many CASRQSGGSGYEQFF TGTGCCAGCAGGCAATCTGGCGGGAGCGGTTATGAGCAGTTCTTC
TRBJ1-2 TRBV12-3/TRBV12-4 . . CASSLARILYGYTF TGTGCCAGCAGTTTGGCCAGAATCCTCTATGGCTACACCTTC
TRBJ1-2 TRBV9 . few CASSGGPTTNYGYTF TGTGCCAGCAGCGGCGGGCCTACAACTAACTATGGCTACACCTTC
TRBJ2-1 TRBV10-3 . many CAIRASGQDLFQFF TGTGCCATCAGGGCTTCCGGCCAAGACTTATTTCAGTTCTTC
TRBJ2-3 TRBV6-1 TRBD2 . CASKGWGGGQTDTQYF TGTGCCAGCAAAGGCTGGGGCGGGGGGCAGACAGATACGCAGTATTTT
TRBJ2-1 TRBV7-2 . . CASSKDYNEQFF TGTGCCAGCAGTAAGGACTACAATGAGCAGTTCTTC
TRBJ2-7 TRBV7-2 TRBD1 few CASSLQGFSSYEQYF TGTGCCAGCAGCCTACAGGGGTTCAGCTCCTACGAGCAGTACTTC
TRBJ2-3 TRBV7-3 TRBD1 few CASRGGGSDTQYF TGTGCCAGCAGAGGGGGCGGGTCAGATACGCAGTATTTT
TRBJ1-6 TRBV12-3/TRBV12-4 TRBD1 . CASSLIQGGPLHF TGTGCCAGCAGTTTAATCCAGGGGGGACCCCTCCACTTT
TRBJ2-5 TRBV20-1 TRBD2 few CSARDSRGKNKETQYF TGCAGTGCTAGAGACTCGCGGGGGAAGAATAAAGAGACCCAGTACTTC
TRBJ2-3 TRBV5-1 TRBD2 few CASSVPPGRMSTDTQYF TGCGCCAGCAGCGTCCCCCCCGGGAGGATGAGCACAGATACGCAGTATTTT
TRBJ2-3 TRBV7-2 . few CASTFTPPDTQYF TGTGCCAGCACCTTTACCCCACCCGATACGCAGTATTTT
TRBJ2-2 TRBV5-1 . . CASSPRQTANTGELFF TGCGCCAGCAGTCCTCGACAGACCGCGAACACCGGGGAGCTGTTTTTT
TRBJ2-3 TRBV7-6 TRBD1 . CASSLSGTGTDTQYF TGTGCCAGCAGCCTTTCCGGGACAGGGACAGATACGCAGTATTTT
TRBJ2-7 TRBV9 TRBD1 . CASSPLAGGSHEQYF TGTGCCAGCAGCCCACTTGCAGGGGGAAGCCACGAGCAGTACTTC
TRBJ2-1 TRBV11-2 . . CASSLIRGMNEQFF TGTGCCAGCAGCTTAATACGAGGGATGAATGAGCAGTTCTTC
TRBJ2-7 TRBV10-3 TRBD1 few CAISDSDRGMGRIYEQYF TGTGCCATCAGTGATTCGGACAGGGGAATGGGGCGAATCTACGAGCAGTACTTC
TRBJ2-7 TRBV28 . . CASSLLQGGTYEQYF TGTGCCAGCAGTTTATTACAGGGGGGGACCTACGAGCAGTACTTC
TRBJ1-6 TRBV18 . few CASSPPVRGPNSPLHF TGTGCCAGCTCACCGCCTGTCCGGGGCCCAAATTCACCCCTCCACTTT
TRBJ2-3 TRBV20-1 TRBD2 few CSARPTSESTDTQYF TGCAGTGCTAGACCGACTAGCGAGAGCACAGATACGCAGTATTTT
TRBJ2-7 TRBV27 . . CASSFDSRYEQYF TGTGCCAGCAGTTTCGACAGCCGCTACGAGCAGTACTTC
TRBJ2-1 TRBV7-9 . . CASTFGTNNEQFF TGTGCCAGCACCTTCGGGACGAACAATGAGCAGTTCTTC
TRBJ2-3 TRBV15 . once CATSTPGPDTQYF TGTGCCACCAGCACCCCAGGGCCAGATACGCAGTATTTT
TRBJ1-2 TRBV20-1 . few CSATTRTNYGYTF TGCAGTGCTACCACAAGAACTAACTATGGCTACACCTTC